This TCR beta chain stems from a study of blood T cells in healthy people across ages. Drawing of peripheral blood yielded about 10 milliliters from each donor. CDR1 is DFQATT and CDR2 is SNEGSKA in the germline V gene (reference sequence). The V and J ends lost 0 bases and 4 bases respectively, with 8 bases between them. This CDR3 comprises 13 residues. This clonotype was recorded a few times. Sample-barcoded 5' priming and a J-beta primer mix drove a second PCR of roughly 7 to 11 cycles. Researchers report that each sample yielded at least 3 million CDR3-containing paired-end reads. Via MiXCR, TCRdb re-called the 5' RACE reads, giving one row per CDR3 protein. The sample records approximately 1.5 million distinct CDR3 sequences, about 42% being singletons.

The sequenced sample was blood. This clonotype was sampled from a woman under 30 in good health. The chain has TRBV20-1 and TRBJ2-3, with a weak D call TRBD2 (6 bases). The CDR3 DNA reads TGCAGTGCTAGAGATTGGAGGGCAGATACGCAGTATTTT. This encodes CSARDWRADTQYF.